One T cell receptor beta chain is described in this entry. Its antigen is unknown. The data originate from a study of cytotoxic CD8 clonotypes in ibrutinib-treated CLL. Study summary: Response sampling came at median approximately a year of treatment, ranging roughly 6 to 36 months. Study-wide results and limits: Sampling of sustained-remission and progressing patients occurred at differing times. Against age-matched healthy donors, baseline clonality ran higher and tracked circulating CD8+ T-cell counts.

The CDR3 length is 15 residues. Germline V gene sequence: CDR1 KGHSH, CDR2 LQKENI. Trimming removed 2 bases from V and 3 bases from J, with 11 bases in between. From cryopreserved PBMCs came about 2 micrograms of genomic DNA used for TCR beta libraries. Some clones are missing from TCRdb's copy, which holds only in-frame ones; the method was immunoSEQ multiplex PCR. The sample lists roughly 160,000 clones; about 84% were seen once. The input for sequencing was PBMCs, taken after 24 months of ibrutinib treatment. The receptor's source is a human donor with chronic lymphocytic leukemia. The chain links TRBV18 to TRBJ2-1; TRBD1 or TRBD2 may be the D gene (6 bases each). Written as DNA, the CDR3 is TGTGCCAGCTCACCAAGGGGGGCTGACTACAATGAGCAGTTCTTC. It is translated as CASSPRGADYNEQFF.